Listed here is a single TCR beta chain. Its specificity is unknown. The data are from a study of T cell repertoires in cytomegalovirus infection. The CDR3 is 14 amino acids. Trimming at V came to 6 bases and at J to 4 bases, leaving 6 bases not matched to a gene. TCRdb reanalysed the reads using MiXCR and keeps one entry per CDR3 protein. The data hold a few hundred thousand distinct CDR3 sequences, with around two fifths observed a single time. The chain uses TRBV12-3 or TRBV12-4 and TRBJ1-5, with TRBD1 matching 7 bases. This TCR derives from a human donor in good health (CMV status not recorded). Some clones in this sample may be carry-over from other donors' samples. The sample in question was cultured PBMCs, obtained from culture after CMV antigen stimulation. The CDR3 nucleotides are TGTGCCAGCAGCAAGAGGACAGGAAATCAGCCCCAGCATTTT. Translated, it gives CASSKRTGNQPQHF.